This TCR beta chain came from a study of human T cells and chemical hapten exposure. This CDR3 has 15 residues. Between the trimmed V and J ends, which lost 0 bases and 7 bases, there was a span of 12 bases. CDR1 SGHVS and CDR2 FQNEAQ come from the germline V gene. Indicated time point: patch test 3, about 24 weeks after DPC sensitization. Treatment meaning: therapeutic diphenylcyclopropenone sensitization with weekly scalp DPC. Donors were 18 to 70-year-old alopecia patients suitable for DPC. TCRdb called the RACE reads again in MiXCR, with one record for every CDR3 protein. Of 210,000 or so distinct CDR3 sequences listed, under 25% are singletons. This clonotype is a singleton in its sample.

Sequencing was performed on whole blood, taken in connection with sensitization to the hapten diphenylcyclopropenone (DPC). V gene TRBV7-8 combines with J gene TRBJ1-4; D remains unclear. The TCR originated in a woman aged 35 to 49 with alopecia areata. Some clones in this sample may be carry-over from other donors' samples. CDR3 nucleotides: TGTGCCAGCAGCTTAGCTTTGGGAGGTGGTGAAAAACTGTTTTTT. It codes for CASSLALGGGEKLFF.